This TCR beta chain appears in the sequencing data of a study of cytomegalovirus exposure and HLA in healthy donors. A note on this clone: The same CDR3 also results from other DNA sequences found in this sample.

Amplification used 60 Vbeta primers and 13 Jbeta primers. Some clones are missing from TCRdb's copy, which holds only in-frame ones; the method was immunoSEQ multiplex PCR. The sample holds 130,000 or so clones. V dropped 5 bases and J dropped 1 base, with 5 bases sitting between them. Germline V lookup: CDR1 SEHNR, CDR2 FQNEAQ (reference sequence). There are 12 residues in the CDR3. J is TRBJ1-1 and V is TRBV7-9, with D perhaps matching TRBD1 (5 bases). The clonotype was recovered from a woman between 40 and 50 years old in good health and CMV-seronegative. The sequenced sample consisted of PBMCs. CDR3 nucleotides: TGTGCCAGCAGCACAGGGAACACTGAAGCTTTCTTT. It is translated as CASSTGNTEAFF. Using reference TRBV7-9 and TRBJ1-1 for the parts outside the CDR3, the full variable domain is DTGVSQNPRHKITKRGQNVTFRCDPISEHNRLYWYRQTLGQGPEFLTYFQNEAQLEKSRLLSDRFSAERPKGSFSTLEIQRTEQGDSAMYLCASSTGNTEAFFGQGTRLTVV.